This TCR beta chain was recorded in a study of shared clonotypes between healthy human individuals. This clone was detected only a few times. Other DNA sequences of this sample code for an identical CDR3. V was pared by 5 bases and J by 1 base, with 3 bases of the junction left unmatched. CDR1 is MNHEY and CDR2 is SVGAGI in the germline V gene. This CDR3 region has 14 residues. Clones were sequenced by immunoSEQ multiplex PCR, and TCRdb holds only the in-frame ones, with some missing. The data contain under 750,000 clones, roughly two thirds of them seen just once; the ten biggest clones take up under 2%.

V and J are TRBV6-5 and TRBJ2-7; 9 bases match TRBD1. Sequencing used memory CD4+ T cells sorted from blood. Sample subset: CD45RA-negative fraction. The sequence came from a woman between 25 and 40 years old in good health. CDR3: CASSGQGSSYEQYF. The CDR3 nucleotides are TGTGCCAGCAGTGGACAGGGGTCATCCTACGAGCAGTACTTC.